What follows describes a single T cell receptor beta chain. Germline CDR1 reads ENHRY; CDR2 reads SYGVKD. J gave up 3 bases and V 0 bases, and 10 bases lay outside the gene matches. CDR3 size: 18 residues. These data belong to a study of technical replicates of blood from several donors. The table came from immunoSEQ multiplex PCR; TCRdb's copy has only in-frame clones and leaves some out. The data show tens of thousands of clones, nearly 97% seen once. This receptor was taken from a human donor in good health. The chain carries TRBV10-3 and TRBJ2-7; 11 bases line up with TRBD2. The sequenced material came from T cells isolated from PBMCs. The CDR3 nucleotides read TGTGCCATCAGTGAGTCGATGATGGGACTAGCGGACCACTACGAGCAGTACTTC. It encodes CAISESMMGLADHYEQYF.